Detailed here is one T cell receptor (beta chain). Ten or more counts support this clonotype. It has no known antigen specificity. There are no base qualities to consult, and no much larger clone falls within one base. V and J lose 6 bases and 2 bases, and a span of 14 bases separates them. The CDR1 and CDR2 encoded by the germline V gene are MNHNS and SASEGT. From cysteine to phenylalanine, the CDR3 is 14 amino acids long. Left in the record is the CDR3 DNA by itself, 42 bases read in frame from the first base. The label giving this sample's treatment or condition can be read as: allogeneic hematopoietic cell transplantation with graft depleted of TCRalphabeta T cells and CD19 B cells. The transplant recipients were children given TCRalphabeta/CD19-depleted allogeneic hematopoietic cell grafts. Libraries were constructed by PCR. The sequencer was an Illumina HiSeq 2500. To normalize quantification of the TCRbeta repertoire, the TCR libraries were built with molecular barcoding that relied on unique molecular identifiers. TCRdb reprocessing: public reads trimmed at Q25 with fastp, clones called with MiXCR, in-frame beta chains kept. Merged by CDR3 protein, the rows form single entries marked with the most common genes and DNA. The sample records 180,000 or so distinct CDR3 sequences, just under 6.5% of which are singletons. The ten largest clonotypes hold under 6% of the sample.

These data originate in a study of T-cell reconstitution after alpha-beta-depleted transplantation in children (dated by TCRdb to the mid-2010s). Notes on the research overall: Using TCR repertoire profiling, the study quantitatively followed how T-cell immune reconstitution unfolded in children after TCRalphabeta/CD19-depleted allogeneic hematopoietic cell transplantation.

Broader findings and caveats from the paper: Over subsequent months, a decline in hyperexpanded clone frequencies was noted, and after one year, T-cell counts and TCRbeta diversity were mostly ascribed to newly produced T cells. In some patients, the high TCRbeta diversity seen at day 60 was put down to recipient T cells and intrathymic progenitors that had survived conditioning. The apparently early alphabetaT-cell count recovery about two months after transplant was reportedly dependent on only several hundred rapidly expanded clones derived from non-depleted graft cells.

This TCR was sampled from a girl less than two years old with combined immunodeficiency, due to receive a stem cell transplant. Specimen: PBMCs, collected before TCRalphabeta/CD19-depleted stem cell transplant. The rearrangement combines TRBV6-1 with TRBJ2-7, with TRBD1 tentatively as D gene (6 bases match). Here the CDR3 is given as CASRTRDNTYEQYF. The sequenced DNA is TGTGCCAGCAGAACCCGGGACAACACCTACGAGCAGTACTTC.